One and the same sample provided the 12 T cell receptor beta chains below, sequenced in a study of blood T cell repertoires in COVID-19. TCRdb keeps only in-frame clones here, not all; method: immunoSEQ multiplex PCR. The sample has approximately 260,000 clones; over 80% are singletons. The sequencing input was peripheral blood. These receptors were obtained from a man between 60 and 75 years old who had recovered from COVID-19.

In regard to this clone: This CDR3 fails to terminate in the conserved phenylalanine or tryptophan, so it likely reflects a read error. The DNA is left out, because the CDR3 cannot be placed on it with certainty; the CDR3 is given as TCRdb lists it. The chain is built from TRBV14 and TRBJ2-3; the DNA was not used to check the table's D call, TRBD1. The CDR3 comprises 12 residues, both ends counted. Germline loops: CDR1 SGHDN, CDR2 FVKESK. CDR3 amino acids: CASSQDCTAGSL.

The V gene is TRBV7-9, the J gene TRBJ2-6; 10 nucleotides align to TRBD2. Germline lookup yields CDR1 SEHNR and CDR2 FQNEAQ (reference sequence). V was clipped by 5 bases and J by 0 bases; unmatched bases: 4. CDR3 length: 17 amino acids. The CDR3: CASSMSGRASGANVLTF. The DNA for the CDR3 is TGTGCCAGCAGCATGAGCGGGAGGGCCTCTGGGGCCAACGTCCTGACTTTC.

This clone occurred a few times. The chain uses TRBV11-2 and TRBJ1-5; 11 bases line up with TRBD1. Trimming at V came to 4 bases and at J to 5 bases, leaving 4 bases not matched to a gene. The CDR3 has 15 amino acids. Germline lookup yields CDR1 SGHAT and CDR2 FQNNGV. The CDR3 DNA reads TGTGCCAGCAGCTCAGGACAGGGGGCGGATCAGCCCCAGCATTTT. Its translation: CASSSGQGADQPQHF.

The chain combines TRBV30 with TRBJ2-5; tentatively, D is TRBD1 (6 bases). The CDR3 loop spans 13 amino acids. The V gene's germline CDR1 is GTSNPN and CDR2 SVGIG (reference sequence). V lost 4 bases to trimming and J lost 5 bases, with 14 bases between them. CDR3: CAWTLRGIETQYF. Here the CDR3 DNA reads TGTGCCTGGACCCTTAGGGGGATCGAGACCCAGTACTTC. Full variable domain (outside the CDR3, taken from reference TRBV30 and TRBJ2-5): SQTIHQWPATLVQPVGSPLSLECTVEGTSNPNLYWYRQAAGRGLQLLFYSVGIGQISSEVPQNLSASRPQDRQFILSSKKLLLSDSGFYLCAWTLRGIETQYFGPGTRLLVL.

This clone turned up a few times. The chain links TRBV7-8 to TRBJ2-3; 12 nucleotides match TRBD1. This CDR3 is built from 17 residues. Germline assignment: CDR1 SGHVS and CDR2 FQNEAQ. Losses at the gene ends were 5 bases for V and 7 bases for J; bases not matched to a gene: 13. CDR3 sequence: CASSTPRGTGGLNTQYF. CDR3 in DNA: TGTGCCAGCAGCACCCCGAGGGGGACAGGGGGCTTGAATACGCAGTATTTT.

CDR3 amino acids: CASSVGQGYSPLHF. The CDR3 bases are TGTGCCAGCAGCGTAGGCCAGGGTTATTCACCCCTCCACTTT. The V and J genes are TRBV9 and TRBJ1-6; a possible D gene is TRBD1 (5 bases). V was clipped by 0 bases and J by 8 bases, with 9 bases between them. The germline V gene has CDR1 SGDLS and CDR2 YYNGEE. The CDR3 contains 14 residues. The complete variable domain, with remaining parts taken from reference TRBV9 and TRBJ1-6, reads DSGVTQTPKHLITATGQRVTLRCSPRSGDLSVYWYQQSLDQGLQFLIQYYNGEERAKGNILERFSAQQFPDLHSELNLSSLELGDSALYFCASSVGQGYSPLHFGNGTRLTVT.

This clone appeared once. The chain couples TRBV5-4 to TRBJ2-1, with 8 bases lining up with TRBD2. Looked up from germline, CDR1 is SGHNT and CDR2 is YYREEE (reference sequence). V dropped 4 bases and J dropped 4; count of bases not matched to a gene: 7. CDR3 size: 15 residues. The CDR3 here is CASSIKRERYNEQFF. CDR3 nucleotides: TGTGCCAGCAGCATAAAGCGGGAGAGGTACAATGAGCAGTTCTTC.

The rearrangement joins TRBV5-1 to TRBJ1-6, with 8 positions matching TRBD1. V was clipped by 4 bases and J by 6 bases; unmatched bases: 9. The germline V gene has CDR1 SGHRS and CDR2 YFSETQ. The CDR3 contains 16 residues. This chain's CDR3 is CASSRRGQGGNSPLHF. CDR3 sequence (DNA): TGCGCCAGCAGCAGAAGAGGACAGGGCGGTAATTCACCCCTCCACTTT. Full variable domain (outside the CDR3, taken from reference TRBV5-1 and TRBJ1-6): KAGVTQTPRYLIKTRGQQVTLSCSPISGHRSVSWYQQTPGQGLQFLFEYFSETQRNKGNFPGRFSGRQFSNSRSEMNVSTLELGDSALYLCASSRRGQGGNSPLHFGNGTRLTVT.

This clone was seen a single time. The CDR3 DNA follows: TGTGCCAGCAGTTCGCCAACAGGGGTGGAGACCCAGTACTTC. Amino acids: CASSSPTGVETQYF. The rearrangement joins TRBV6-5 to TRBJ2-5, with 7 bases matching TRBD1. J was trimmed by 5 bases and V by 4 bases; bases with no gene match: 7. The CDR3 sequence is 14 residues long. CDR1 is MNHEY, CDR2 SVGAGI, per germline.

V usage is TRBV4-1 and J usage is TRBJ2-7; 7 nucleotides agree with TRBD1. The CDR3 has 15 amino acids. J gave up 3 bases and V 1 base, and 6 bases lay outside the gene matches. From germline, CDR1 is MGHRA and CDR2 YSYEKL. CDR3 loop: CASSQVEGQSYEQYF. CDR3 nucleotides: TGCGCCAGCAGCCAAGTTGAGGGACAGAGCTACGAGCAGTACTTC.

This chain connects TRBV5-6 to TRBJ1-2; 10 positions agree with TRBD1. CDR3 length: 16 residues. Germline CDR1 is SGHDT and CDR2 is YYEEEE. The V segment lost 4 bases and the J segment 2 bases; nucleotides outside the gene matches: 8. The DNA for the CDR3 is TGTGCCAGCAGCCCAGGGACAGGGGACAACAACTATGGCTACACCTTC. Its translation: CASSPGTGDNNYGYTF.

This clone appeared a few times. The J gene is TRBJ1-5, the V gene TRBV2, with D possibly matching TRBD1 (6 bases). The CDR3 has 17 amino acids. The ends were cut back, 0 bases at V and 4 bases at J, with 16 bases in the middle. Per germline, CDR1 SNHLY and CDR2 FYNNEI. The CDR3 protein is CASSEAPPGHRNQPQHF. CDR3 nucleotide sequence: TGTGCCAGCAGTGAAGCCCCTCCGGGACATCGAAATCAGCCCCAGCATTTT. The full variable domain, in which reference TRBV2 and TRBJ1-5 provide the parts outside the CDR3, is EPEVTQTPSHQVTQMGQEVILRCVPISNHLYFYWYRQILGQKVEFLVSFYNNEISEKSEIFDDQFSVERPDGSNFTLKIRSTKLEDSAMYFCASSEAPPGHRNQPQHFGDGTRLSIL.